This T cell receptor (beta chain) emerged from a study of cytotoxic CD8 clonotypes in ibrutinib-treated CLL. Germline V gene data show CDR1 as SGHAT and CDR2 as FQNNGV. The V gene lost 5 bases and the J gene lost 2 bases, with 13 bases spanning the gap. This CDR3 region has 14 residues. The repertoire was sequenced with immunoSEQ multiplex PCR; TCRdb's copy has only in-frame clones and lacks some. The sample lists around 310,000 clones, roughly 85% occurring once. The chain has TRBV11-2 and TRBJ2-7; D not certain. This specimen was PBMCs, taken before ibrutinib treatment. The clonotype comes from a human donor with chronic lymphocytic leukemia. DNA for the CDR3: TGTGCCAGCAGCCCCCCCGATCGGACCTACGAGCAGTACTTC. Translation gives CASSPPDRTYEQYF.